The sequence of this TCR beta chain was determined in a study of shared clonotypes between healthy human individuals. TCRdb keeps only in-frame clones here, not all; method: immunoSEQ multiplex PCR. This sample has more than 550,000 clones, with approximately 77% found just once. This clone was seen a handful of times. Trimming stripped 9 bases from V and 4 bases from J, with 15 bases between. The CDR3 consists of 13 residues. Germline V gives CDR1 LNHDA, CDR2 SQIVND (reference sequence). Sequencing input: memory CD4+ T cells sorted from blood. The sample's subset: CD45RA-negative fraction. V is TRBV19 and J is TRBJ1-2, with a possible D match to TRBD1 (5 bases). This TCR came from a woman aged 25 to 45 in good health. Here the CDR3 DNA reads TGTGCCAGCAGGGAAGGGATGGGCTATGGCTACACCTTC. It translates to CASREGMGYGYTF.